The 28 T cell receptor beta chains reported below all come from one sample, sequenced in a study of response to subunit inactivated influenza vaccine. Using its own MiXCR run on the RT-PCR reads, TCRdb lists one record per CDR3 protein. Found here are about 570,000 distinct CDR3 sequences, approximately 10% of them singletons; the top ten hold approximately 10%. These same data were also listed under a study on T cells expressing NK-cell markers. That source adds: 5'RACE template switching with UMIs generated TCR beta cDNA.

The source material was PBMCs from blood, sampled on the day of vaccination. These receptors were taken from a man aged 45-65 years who received an inactivated influenza vaccine.

The chain uses TRBV28 and TRBJ2-3, with D maybe TRBD1 (6 bases). Germline V gives CDR1 MDHEN, CDR2 SYDVKM. The CDR3 consists of 14 residues. Trimming cost V 7 bases and J 6 bases, with 17 bases left between them. CDR3 protein: CASTRGTGYDTQYF. CDR3 coding DNA: TGTGCCAGCACTCGTGGAACAGGGTATGATACGCAGTATTTT.

This clonotype was picked up a small number of times. V gene TRBV29-1 combines with J gene TRBJ1-2; D is possibly TRBD1 (6 bases). This CDR3 region has 13 residues. Trimming stripped 6 bases from V and 7 bases from J, with 18 bases between. Germline CDR1 reads SQVTM; CDR2 reads ANQGSEA. CDR3 amino acids: CSVEQGRGFGYTF. In DNA, the CDR3 is TGCAGCGTGGAACAGGGAAGGGGGTTTGGCTACACCTTC.

This clonotype was observed a handful of times. This sequence joins TRBV12-3 or TRBV12-4 and TRBJ2-2; a possible D gene is TRBD2 (5 bases). Trimming took off 6 bases at V and 6 bases at J, with 14 bases between the two ends. CDR3 length equals 14 residues. The CDR3 nucleotides read TGTGCCAGCAGCCCAGTACTAGTCTCCGGGGAGCTGTTTTTT. Residues: CASSPVLVSGELFF.

V is TRBV14 and J is TRBJ2-7, with D unclear. The ends were cut back, 1 base at V and 3 bases at J, with 16 bases in the middle. Germline V gene data show CDR1 as SGHDN and CDR2 as FVKESK. The length of the CDR3 is 16 residues. The DNA for the CDR3 is TGTGCCAGCAGCCAAGGATGGGCGAGACGCAACTACGAGCAGTACTTC. This gives the protein CASSQGWARRNYEQYF.

This clonotype has only a few counts. V is TRBV5-1 and J is TRBJ2-7; maybe TRBD1 (5 bases). CDR3 length: 13 amino acids. Deletions cut 6 bases from V and 2 bases from J, with 12 bases between. Germline values: CDR1 SGHRS, CDR2 YFSETQ. Here the CDR3 reads CASKKDKPYEQYF. The CDR3 region has the DNA TGCGCCAGCAAGAAGGACAAACCCTACGAGCAGTACTTC.

The rearrangement links TRBV5-1 to TRBJ2-3; D might be TRBD1 (6 bases). This CDR3 is built from 16 residues. The germline V and J ends were trimmed by 0 bases and 5 bases, with 16 bases remaining between them. Looked up from germline, CDR1 is SGHRS and CDR2 is YFSETQ. The CDR3, as DNA: TGCGCCAGCAGCTTGGTATCACAGGGTGCACAAGATACGCAGTATTTT. This encodes CASSLVSQGAQDTQYF.

The chain joins TRBV20-1 to TRBJ2-3, with D tentatively TRBD2 (5 bases). Germline assignment: CDR1 DFQATT and CDR2 SNEGSKA (reference sequence). This CDR3 contains 12 residues. V lost 7 bases to trimming and J lost 4 bases, with 12 bases between them. This chain's CDR3 is CSVEERSDTQYF. The CDR3 nucleotides read TGCAGTGTCGAAGAGCGGTCAGATACGCAGTATTTT.

The chain combines TRBV2 with TRBJ2-7; D is perhaps TRBD1 or TRBD2 (5 bases each). Germline V gives CDR1 SNHLY, CDR2 FYNNEI. The CDR3 is made up of 13 amino acids. Trimming took off 6 bases at V and 4 bases at J, with 13 bases between the two ends. The chain's CDR3 is CASRTGPSYEQYF. The DNA of the CDR3 is TGTGCCAGCAGAACGGGACCCTCGTACGAGCAGTACTTC.

A few counts support this clonotype. The CDR3 region is CASSQDRTGISNQPQHF. CDR3 DNA: TGTGCCAGCAGCCAGGATAGGACAGGGATTAGCAATCAGCCCCAGCATTTT. The genes are TRBV4-2 and TRBJ1-5, with 8 bases fitting TRBD1. The V gene end was trimmed by 3 bases and the J gene end by 0 bases; junction bases not matched to a gene: 7. From germline, CDR1 is LGHNA and CDR2 YNFKEQ. CDR3 length: 17 amino acids.

This clonotype was found once. The chain is built from TRBV20-1 and TRBJ2-5, with 14 bases aligning to TRBD2. The length of the CDR3 is 14 residues. From germline, CDR1 is DFQATT and CDR2 SNEGSKA (reference sequence). The J segment lost 5 bases and the V segment lost 8 bases, leaving 7 bases of the junction unmatched. The CDR3 DNA is TGCAGTTACCGGACTAGCGGGGGGAGGGAGACCCAGTACTTC. It is translated as CSYRTSGGRETQYF.

This clonotype has ten or more counts. This rearrangement joins TRBV10-3 to TRBJ2-1, with D possibly being TRBD2 (6 bases). This CDR3 spans 14 amino acids. CDR1 and CDR2 from the germline V gene are ENHRY and SYGVKD. Trimming stripped 2 bases from V and 7 bases from J, with 12 bases between. CDR3 DNA sequence: TGTGCCATCAGTGAGGCGGGGACCAAAAATGAGCAGTTCTTC. It yields the protein CAISEAGTKNEQFF.

This clonotype appeared a few times. The chain recombines TRBV14 with TRBJ2-2, with TRBD1 identical over 8 bases. In germline, CDR1 is SGHDN, CDR2 FVKESK. The V segment lost 5 bases and the J segment 6 bases; nucleotides outside the gene matches: 14. This CDR3 has 17 residues. The CDR3 nucleotides are TGTGCCAGCAGCGACCGGACAGGGAGGTCCGTAGCCGGGGAGCTGTTTTTT. Translated, it gives CASSDRTGRSVAGELFF.

The J gene is TRBJ2-7, the V gene TRBV29-1; 10 positions agree with TRBD2. Germline CDR1 SQVTM, CDR2 ANQGSEA. The CDR3 has 15 residues. The J segment lost 4 bases and the V segment lost 2 bases, leaving 8 bases of the junction unmatched. The CDR3 protein is CSVESRLAGRYEQYF. The CDR3 nucleotides read TGCAGCGTTGAATCAAGACTAGCGGGTCGGTACGAGCAGTACTTC.

The table lists this clonotype with a few counts. For the CDR3, the DNA is TGTGCCAGCCGGCACCGGGACAGGAGGACCCAGTACTTC. It is translated as CASRHRDRRTQYF. The chain links TRBV7-9 to TRBJ2-5; 8 positions match TRBD1. The germline V gene has CDR1 SEHNR and CDR2 FQNEAQ (reference sequence). The CDR3 has 13 residues. The J segment lost 7 bases and the V segment lost 8 bases, leaving 9 bases of the junction unmatched.

The chain combines TRBV5-1 with TRBJ2-5, with 7 bases identical to TRBD2. The CDR3 is 14 residues long. Unmatched junction bases numbered 5, after V lost 2 bases and J lost 4 bases. CDR1 SGHRS and CDR2 YFSETQ come from the germline V gene. The CDR3 sequence: CASSLGAGLETQYF. The CDR3 DNA follows: TGCGCCAGCAGCTTAGGAGCGGGGCTAGAGACCCAGTACTTC. The full variable domain, completed using reference TRBV5-1 and TRBJ2-5, is KAGVTQTPRYLIKTRGQQVTLSCSPISGHRSVSWYQQTPGQGLQFLFEYFSETQRNKGNFPGRFSGRQFSNSRSEMNVSTLELGDSALYLCASSLGAGLETQYFGPGTRLLVL.

This clonotype was found many times. This chain links TRBV20-1 with TRBJ2-4; TRBD1 is a possible D gene (6 bases). The germline gives CDR1 DFQATT, CDR2 SNEGSKA (reference sequence). CDR3 length: 15 residues. V was pared by 0 bases and J by 0 bases, with 9 bases between. DNA for the CDR3: TGCAGTGCTAGAGAGGACAGTCAAGCCAAAAACATTCAGTACTTC. Its translation is CSAREDSQAKNIQYF.

This clonotype was seen a few times. The chain employs TRBV7-2 and TRBJ2-7; perhaps TRBD2 as D (5 bases). Trimming stripped 2 bases from V and 3 bases from J, with 11 bases between. Germline V gene data show CDR1 as SGHTA and CDR2 as FQGNSA. The CDR3 has 14 amino acids. CDR3 bases: TGTGCCAGCAGCTTATGGCTAGCAGTCTACGAGCAGTACTTC. Protein sequence: CASSLWLAVYEQYF.

A few counts support this clonotype. The V and J genes are TRBV12-3 or TRBV12-4 and TRBJ1-5; no clear D. Trimming left V 1 base short and J 9 bases short, with 7 bases between. CDR3 length: 12 amino acids. Here the CDR3 DNA reads TGTGCCAGCAGTTTAGAGAGAGGGCCCCAGCATTTT. Protein product: CASSLERGPQHF.

This clonotype was seen repeatedly, ten times or more. The rearrangement uses TRBV11-2 and TRBJ2-7, with 10 bases fitting TRBD2. This CDR3 is 12 amino acids long. The V gene end was trimmed by 5 bases and the J gene end by 10 bases; junction bases not matched to a gene: 5. In germline, CDR1 is SGHAT, CDR2 FQNNGV. The CDR3 bases are TGTGCCAGCAGCATAGCGGGGGGCTTCCAGTACTTC. This gives the protein CASSIAGGFQYF.

This clonotype was counted ten times or more. The chain is built from TRBV29-1 and TRBJ2-5; D unresolved. V lost 4 bases, J lost 1 base, and 7 bases lay in between. The CDR3 has 12 residues. Germline CDR1 and CDR2: SQVTM and ANQGSEA. The CDR3 coding sequence is TGCAGCGTTGGGCGTATCCAAGAGACCCAGTACTTC. Protein: CSVGRIQETQYF.

This clonotype was seen a few times. This chain connects TRBV7-2 to TRBJ2-5; maybe TRBD2 (5 bases). Trimming pared 5 bases from V and 3 bases from J, leaving 22 bases between. The germline V gene encodes CDR1 SGHTA and CDR2 FQGNSA. The CDR3 is 17 residues long. The CDR3 here is CASSIITGYNLEETQYF. CDR3 bases: TGTGCCAGCAGCATCATAACGGGGTATAATCTAGAAGAGACCCAGTACTTC. Based on the CDR3 plus reference TRBV7-2 and TRBJ2-5, the full variable domain is GAGVSQSPSNKVTEKGKDVELRCDPISGHTALYWYRQSLGQGLEFLIYFQGNSAPDKSGLPSDRFSAERTGGSVSTLTIQRTQQEDSAVYLCASSIITGYNLEETQYFGPGTRLLVL.

The rearrangement links TRBV5-1 to TRBJ1-1; D ambiguous. The CDR3 is 16 residues long. Germline V gene sequence: CDR1 SGHRS, CDR2 YFSETQ. Trimming shortened V by 0 bases and J by 4 bases, and 16 bases separated the two germline ends. CDR3 residues: CASSLEPGLEFTEAFF. In DNA, the CDR3 is TGCGCCAGCAGCTTGGAGCCGGGCCTCGAGTTCACTGAAGCTTTCTTT.

This clonotype was observed a few times. The V call is TRBV3-1, the J call TRBJ2-1; 9 bases are shared with TRBD2. This CDR3 has 15 residues. The V gene end was trimmed by 1 base and the J gene end by 12 bases; junction bases not matched to a gene: 10. Per the germline V gene, CDR1 is LGHDT and CDR2 is YNNKEL (reference sequence). CDR3 sequence reads: CASSQVPGSGRWQFF. CDR3 nucleotides: TGTGCCAGCAGCCAAGTGCCGGGTAGCGGGAGATGGCAGTTCTTC.

This clonotype was seen more than once but under ten times. The chain recombines TRBV6-1 with TRBJ2-7, with 12 bases matching TRBD2. V shed 6 bases, J shed 6 bases, and the junction held 9 bases outside the gene matches. Germline V gene sequence: CDR1 MNHNS, CDR2 SASEGT. The CDR3 loop spans 15 amino acids. The CDR3 nucleotides read TGTGCCAGCAGGACTAGCGGGAGTCTGTCGGGCGAGCAGTACTTC. Amino acids: CASRTSGSLSGEQYF.

This clonotype was seen at least ten times. This chain joins TRBV5-1 and TRBJ2-3, with D perhaps matching TRBD2 (6 bases). CDR1 is SGHRS and CDR2 is YFSETQ in the germline V gene. Trimming took off 0 bases at V and 4 bases at J, with 9 bases between the two ends. CDR3 length equals 14 residues. CDR3 sequence reads: CASSLDPGADTQYF. DNA for the CDR3: TGCGCCAGCAGCTTGGATCCGGGGGCAGATACGCAGTATTTT.

At least ten counts were recorded for this clonotype. The chain recombines TRBV12-3 or TRBV12-4 with TRBJ1-1; tentative D call: TRBD1 (6 bases). V lost 5 bases and J lost 4, with 14 bases in between. The CDR3 length is 14 residues. CDR3 loop: CASSPGDSGTEAFF. The CDR3 nucleotides read TGTGCCAGCAGTCCAGGGGATTCGGGCACTGAAGCTTTCTTT.

The chain couples TRBV2 to TRBJ2-5; 13 nucleotides match TRBD2. CDR3 length: 16 residues. Trimming at V came to 10 bases and at J to 4 bases, leaving 12 bases not matched to a gene. Looked up from germline, CDR1 is SNHLY and CDR2 is FYNNEI. As DNA, the CDR3 is TGTGCCATCAGCTTTGGACTAGCGGGAGCTGGAGAGACCCAGTACTTC. Protein: CAISFGLAGAGETQYF.

The genes are TRBV12-3 or TRBV12-4 and TRBJ1-5; D call uncertain. The CDR3 totals 14 residues. Trimming took 1 base from V and 4 from J, leaving 8 bases between them. The CDR3 bases are TGTGCCAGCAGTTTAGGGGAAGGAAATCAGCCCCAGCATTTT. Encoded protein: CASSLGEGNQPQHF.